This TCR beta chain emerged from a study of T-cell memory formation after mild COVID-19 (dated by TCRdb to the early 2020s). For the study in its entirety: Most TCR sequence clusters were specific to one of the two donors. Longitudinal TCRalpha and TCRbeta repertoire sequencing tracked T-cell clones expanding and contracting after mild COVID-19 in two donors. Two young, previously healthy adult volunteers, one female and one male, were included in the cohort. Results the study describes overall, beyond this receptor: SARS-CoV-2 specificity of the second-wave clones peaking on day 37 was not confirmed. Clones that contracted from day 15 to 85 showed balanced CD4/CD8 phenotypes, whereas a second wave of clones that expanded from day 15 to 37 leaned towards CD4+. Contracting CD4+ clones were found mainly in CM and EM memory subsets, while CD8+ clones were enriched in EMRA. Only two mild cases were covered in the study, and larger cohorts including severe cases with pre-infection samples were considered necessary. The detection of some responding clones in pre-infection memory suggests that pre-existing cross-reactive memory T cells joined the SARS-CoV-2 response.

Ten or more counts support this clonotype. Its antigen specificity is not known. Within one base of it there is no much larger clone, and no base qualities were kept. From its cysteine to its phenylalanine, the CDR3 spans 15 amino acids. The DNA shown is the 45-base CDR3, in frame from base 1. Trimming at the junction amounts to 9 bases on V and 0 bases on J, and the germline ends lie 17 bases apart. In the germline V gene, CDR1 corresponds to SNHLY and CDR2 to FYNNEI. Ficoll-Paque density gradient centrifugation was the method used to isolate PBMCs. The reads were generated on an Illumina NovaSeq 6000. TCRalpha and TCRbeta cDNA libraries were built by 5'RACE with constant-segment primers, adding sample barcodes and unique molecular identifiers. RNA was extracted from every sample with Trizol reagent. Amplification of the libraries took two PCR steps, and the second step added a second sample barcode plus Illumina TruSeq adapters. Sequencing of libraries was performed on an Illumina NovaSeq with 2 x 150 bp paired-end reads. Regarding the original processing steps: Demultiplexing of reads and collapsing into UMI-guided consensus sequences were performed with migec v1.2.7. Using mixcr v2.1.11, UMI consensuses were aligned to TRA and TRB V and J templates and then assembled into clonotypes. Expanded or contracted clonotypes were those called significant by both edgeR and NoisET, with noise models trained on biological replicates. For edgeR calls, the thresholds were a false discovery rate-adjusted p below 0.01 and a log2 fold-change of 1. PCA with hierarchical clustering of max-normalized trajectories of the 1000 most abundant clonotypes was used as exploratory dynamics analysis. The CD4 or CD8 phenotype of responding clones was assigned using the separately sequenced CD4+ and CD8+ repertoires. The raw public data were reprocessed by TCRdb itself: fastp quality trimming at Q25, MiXCR clonotype calling, in-frame beta chains only. CDR3 protein sequences are deduplicated, and each keeps its most common genes and DNA. TCRdb's processing, not the authors' own work, is the source of the V and J calls. The sample table shows roughly 160,000 distinct CDR3 sequences, and under 14% are seen once. Approximately 4% of the sample comes from the top ten.

Specimen: PBMCs or a T cell subset sorted from them (not recorded which). This receptor was identified in a young man who had mild COVID-19 (a few samples of this study predate the infection). The sample titles of this study are shuffled in the database, so cell type and time point are left out; the donor was told from shared clones. This sequence uses TRBV2 and TRBJ2-5, and perhaps TRBD1 as D gene, on 5 matching bases. The DNA is as follows: TGTGCCAGGACCTTTACCAGGGCCAACCAAGAGACCCAGTACTTC. This sequence encodes CARTFTRANQETQYF.